This T cell receptor (beta chain) was profiled in a study of cytomegalovirus exposure and HLA in healthy donors. Study-level results: The availability of immune exposure information extended only to CMV serostatus. As a later analysis revealed, the rate of TCR association differed by HLA locus, with DRB1 most and HLA-C fewest.

It was with 60 Vbeta and 13 Jbeta primers that the PCR ran. Data came from immunoSEQ multiplex PCR; TCRdb stores just in-frame clones and leaves some out. This table holds 200,000 to 250,000 clones, roughly 80% found once. Trimming removed 3 bases from V and 0 bases from J, with 12 bases in between. This CDR3 comprises 16 residues. CDR1 and CDR2 (germline): SGHAT, FQNNGV. On this clone: Its antigen is still unknown.

The sample taken for sequencing was PBMCs. This TCR was recovered from a male donor in good health and CMV-seronegative. The chain employs TRBV11-2 and TRBJ1-3; D ambiguous. The DNA of the CDR3 is TGTGCCAGCAGCTTGGGTGTCGGGAGCTCTGGAAACACCATATATTTT. Its translation is CASSLGVGSSGNTIYF.